The 24 T cell receptor beta chains reported below all come from one sample, sequenced in a study of blood T cell repertoires in COVID-19. The repertoire was sequenced with immunoSEQ multiplex PCR; TCRdb's copy has only in-frame clones and lacks some. Of roughly 100,000 clones in the sample, around 85% were seen once. Sequencing was performed on peripheral blood. The receptors were sampled from a woman of 80 years or more with active or convalescent COVID-19.

This clone was counted once. The chain links TRBV18 to TRBJ2-7; 9 bases map to TRBD1. Losses at the gene ends were 3 bases for V and 0 bases for J; bases not matched to a gene: 3. This CDR3 is 15 amino acids long. The germline V gene encodes CDR1 KGHSH and CDR2 LQKENI. Here the CDR3 DNA reads TGTGCCAGCTCACCTGGGACAGGGAGCTCCTACGAGCAGTACTTC. Protein product: CASSPGTGSSYEQYF.

As regards this clone: A junction end diverges from the germline sequence, so it may reflect a read error. The V gene is TRBV28, the J gene TRBJ1-3, with D possibly being TRBD1 (6 bases). This CDR3 is 12 amino acids long. CDR1 and CDR2 (germline): MDHEN, SYDVKM. CDR3 coding DNA: TGCGGGTCAAACAGGGCTGGAAACACCATATATTTT. This gives the protein CGSNRAGNTIYF. Full variable domain (rest looked up from reference TRBV28 and TRBJ1-3): DVKVTQSSRYLVKRTGEKVFLECVQDMDHENMFWYRQDPGLGLRLIYFSYDVKMKEKGDIPEGYSVSREKKERFSLILESASTNQTSMYLCGSNRAGNTIYFGEGSWLTVV.

This chain uses TRBV5-6 with TRBJ2-7, with 8 positions matching TRBD1. The junction had 8 bases not matched to a gene; V was cut back by 3 bases and J by 3 bases. The CDR3 covers 15 residues. Germline V gene data show CDR1 as SGHDT and CDR2 as YYEEEE. As DNA, the CDR3 is TGTGCCAGCAGCTGGGTCGGACAGGGCCGCTACGAGCAGTACTTC. Its protein is CASSWVGQGRYEQYF.

The chain is built from TRBV2 and TRBJ2-3, with D possibly being TRBD2 (6 bases). Per germline, CDR1 SNHLY and CDR2 FYNNEI. V lost 6 bases to trimming and J lost 3 bases, with 13 bases between them. This CDR3 contains 14 residues. As DNA, the CDR3 is TGTGCCAGCAGAGGAGGGATACGGACAGATACGCAGTATTTT. Its protein product is CASRGGIRTDTQYF.

The V call is TRBV24-1, the J call TRBJ2-1; maybe TRBD2 (5 bases). Per the germline V gene, CDR1 is KGHDR and CDR2 is SFDVKD. V was cut by 4 bases and J by 9 bases, with 15 bases left in between. This CDR3 region has 14 residues. CDR3 region: CATSEAREWGEQFF. DNA for the CDR3: TGTGCCACCAGTGAGGCGAGGGAATGGGGTGAGCAGTTCTTC.

A remark on this clone: At one of its ends the junction is not consistent with the germline gene, which may arise from a read error. The chain joins TRBV7-7 to TRBJ2-7; TRBD2 might be the D (5 bases). CDR1 and CDR2 (germline): SSHAT, FNYEAQ (reference sequence). The CDR3 is 15 amino acids. CDR3 DNA sequence: TGTGCTAGCAGCTTCGGGCGGGCAGGATCCTACGAGCAGTACTTC. It yields the protein CASSFGRAGSYEQYF.

The chain uses TRBV7-8 and TRBJ2-5, with TRBD1 as a possible D gene (6 bases). V was cut by 1 base and J by 4 bases, with 16 bases left in between. The CDR3 covers 16 residues. The germline CDR1 and CDR2 sequences are SGHVS and FQNEAQ. CDR3 nucleotides: TGTGCCAGCAGCTTAGAACAGGGTTATCTGGCAGAGACCCAGTACTTC. It translates to CASSLEQGYLAETQYF.

The chain links TRBV7-2 to TRBJ2-1, with 9 bases matching TRBD2. J lost 4 bases, V lost 1 base, and 5 bases had no gene match. The germline gives CDR1 SGHTA, CDR2 FQGNSA. The CDR3 runs to 16 residues. Written as DNA, the CDR3 is TGTGCCAGCAGCTTAGGAGGACTAGCGCCTTACAATGAGCAGTTCTTC. This encodes CASSLGGLAPYNEQFF.

The chain recombines TRBV7-8 with TRBJ1-1; D not certain. Trimming took off 2 bases at V and 0 bases at J, with 10 bases between the two ends. The CDR3 contains 15 residues. The germline gives CDR1 SGHVS, CDR2 FQNEAQ. CDR3 in DNA: TGTGCCAGCAGCTTAAGTAACAGAATGAACACTGAAGCTTTCTTT. It codes for CASSLSNRMNTEAFF. The full variable domain, completed using reference TRBV7-8 and TRBJ1-1, is GAGVSQSPRYKVAKRGQDVALRCDPISGHVSLFWYQQALGQGPEFLTYFQNEAQLDKSGLPSDRFFAERPEGSVSTLKIQRTQQEDSAVYLCASSLSNRMNTEAFFGQGTRLTVV.

This clone was detected only once. CDR3 coding DNA: TGCGCCAGCAGCCAAACCGGGACTAGCGGGAGGGCCCGAGAGACCCAGTACTTC. Its protein is CASSQTGTSGRARETQYF. This chain joins TRBV4-1 and TRBJ2-5, with 16 bases lining up with TRBD2. The CDR3 sequence is 18 residues long. CDR1 is MGHRA, CDR2 YSYEKL, per germline. The junction had 7 bases not matched to a gene; V was cut back by 2 bases and J by 4 bases.

V and J are TRBV12-3 or TRBV12-4 and TRBJ1-6; no clear D gene. This CDR3 has 12 amino acids. V was trimmed by 6 bases and J by 8 bases, leaving 8 bases between them. For the CDR3, the DNA is TGTGCCAGCAGGGGCCCGGATTCACCCCTCCACTTT. Amino acids: CASRGPDSPLHF.

The chain recombines TRBV7-2 with TRBJ2-7; 13 nucleotides agree with TRBD2. The trim removed 2 bases at V and 2 bases at J, leaving 9 bases unmatched. This CDR3 has 18 residues. Germline CDR1 reads SGHTA; CDR2 reads FQGNSA. In DNA form, the CDR3 reads TGTGCCAGCAGCTTACTTAGGACTAGCGGGAGAATCCCCTACGAGCAGTACTTC. Translated, it gives CASSLLRTSGRIPYEQYF.

J is TRBJ2-7 and V is TRBV27; TRBD2 might be the D (6 bases). The V gene lost 5 bases and the J gene lost 3 bases, with 11 bases spanning the gap. From germline, CDR1 is MNHEY and CDR2 SMNVEV (reference sequence). The CDR3 consists of 13 residues. The CDR3 bases are TGTGCCAGCAGTCTCGGGACTGGCTACGAGCAGTACTTC. Its translation: CASSLGTGYEQYF.

The chain combines TRBV6-5 with TRBJ2-1; maybe TRBD2 (5 bases). The CDR3 covers 14 residues. Germline V CDR1 and CDR2: MNHEY, SVGAGI. Between the trimmed V and J ends, which lost 5 bases and 5 bases, there was a span of 13 bases. The CDR3 DNA reads TGTGCCAGCAGTACCCCTCTACTAGACAATGAGCAGTTCTTC. This translates into CASSTPLLDNEQFF.

This clone appeared a few times. The rearrangement joins TRBV10-3 to TRBJ2-5, with 9 positions matching TRBD1. The germline gives CDR1 ENHRY, CDR2 SYGVKD. V was pared by 4 bases and J by 5 bases, with 8 bases of the junction left unmatched. The CDR3 totals 15 residues. CDR3: CAISGGQGLKETQYF. The CDR3 DNA sequence: TGTGCCATCAGTGGGGGACAGGGTTTAAAGGAGACCCAGTACTTC.

V and J are TRBV6-6 and TRBJ1-2, with D uncertain. The germline V and J ends were trimmed by 5 bases and 8 bases, with 15 bases remaining between them. This CDR3 region has 13 residues. Germline-derived CDR1 and CDR2 are MNHNY and SVGAGI (reference sequence). The CDR3 spells CASSRSGIWGYTF. The CDR3 bases are TGTGCCAGCAGTCGTTCGGGGATTTGGGGCTACACCTTC.

The rearrangement joins TRBV28 to TRBJ1-5; tentative D call: TRBD1 (5 bases). This CDR3 is 14 amino acids long. Trimming took off 2 bases at V and 7 bases at J, with 12 bases between the two ends. Germline CDR1 MDHEN, CDR2 SYDVKM. CDR3: CASSLTGVGQPQHF. In DNA, the CDR3 is TGTGCCAGCAGTTTAACGGGGGTAGGACAGCCCCAGCATTTT.

This chain links TRBV21-1 with TRBJ1-1; the table calls TRBD1, which could not be checked here. TRBV21-1 is termed a pseudogene. This CDR3 is built from 14 residues. The CDR3 region has the DNA TGTGCCAGCATTAGGGGGGACAGGGGCACTGAAGCTTTCTTT. Translating gives CASIRGDRGTEAFF.

The chain carries TRBV11-2 and TRBJ1-5, with 9 bases matching TRBD1. V lost 1 base and J lost 5; bases outside the gene matches: 3. The CDR3 sequence is 15 residues long. CDR1 is SGHAT and CDR2 is FQNNGV in the germline V gene. The CDR3 spells CASSLGDRADQPQHF. CDR3 sequence (DNA): TGTGCCAGCAGCTTAGGGGACAGGGCGGATCAGCCCCAGCATTTT.

The chain links TRBV7-2 to TRBJ2-1; possible D gene TRBD2, 5 bases. The CDR3 length is 15 residues. V was shortened by 4 bases and J by 7 bases, with 17 bases between the two germline ends. Germline values: CDR1 SGHTA, CDR2 FQGNSA. The CDR3 DNA reads as TGTGCCAGCAGCTCTACTAGTGTGGTTTGGAATGAGCAGTTCTTC. This gives the protein CASSSTSVVWNEQFF.

This rearrangement joins TRBV18 to TRBJ1-5; a possible D gene is TRBD1 (6 bases). There are 15 residues in the CDR3. V was clipped by 3 bases and J by 5 bases, with 14 bases between them. The V gene's germline CDR1 is KGHSH and CDR2 LQKENI. The chain's CDR3 is CASSPRDTKYQPQHF. CDR3 in DNA: TGTGCCAGCTCACCGAGGGACACTAAATATCAGCCCCAGCATTTT.

The chain joins TRBV3-1 (or the pseudogene TRBV3-2) to TRBJ2-7, with TRBD2 matching over 8 bases. Germline V gives CDR1 LGHDT, CDR2 YNNKEL (reference sequence). CDR3 length equals 13 residues. CDR3 region: CASSQDLRLAPWV. Written as DNA, the CDR3 is TGTGCCAGCAGCCAAGATCTGCGACTAGCGCCTTGGGTC.

This clone was recorded only once. The rearrangement uses TRBV12-3 or TRBV12-4 and TRBJ2-7, with D possibly being TRBD1 (6 bases). V was clipped by 7 bases and J by 5 bases, with 15 bases between them. The CDR3 has 13 residues. The CDR3, as DNA: TGTGCCAGCACATTCACGACAGGAGACGAGCAGTACTTC. It is translated as CASTFTTGDEQYF.

This clone was picked up a small number of times. The chain couples TRBV27 to TRBJ1-1, with no clear D. Germline V gene sequence: CDR1 MNHEY, CDR2 SMNVEV (reference sequence). This CDR3 comprises 13 residues. V dropped 6 bases and J dropped 6 bases, with 14 bases sitting between them. The CDR3 loop reads CASRLTQVAEAFF. CDR3 nucleotide sequence: TGTGCCAGCAGACTAACTCAAGTGGCTGAAGCTTTCTTT.